This TCR beta chain was captured by sequencing in a study of blood T cell repertoires in COVID-19. Germline loops: CDR1 SNHLY, CDR2 FYNNEI. There are 16 residues in the CDR3. The V end lost 4 bases, the J end lost 4 bases, and 17 bases lay between the germline ends. Per the original methods: Counts of nucleated cells, estimated from reference gene primer amplification, were obtained. Sequencing used immunoSEQ multiplex PCR; TCRdb keeps in-frame clones, though not all of them. V and J calls and clone size are copied from that table; D and trimming were computed from the DNA. The sample records some 100,000 clones, 88% being singletons.

J is TRBJ1-5 and V is TRBV2; a possible D gene is TRBD1 (5 bases). The TCR comes from a woman aged 60-70 years with acute or convalescent COVID-19. Material: peripheral blood. CDR3 residues: CASSGSWGEGNQPQHF. In DNA form, the CDR3 reads TGTGCCAGCAGTGGGTCTTGGGGGGAGGGGAATCAGCCCCAGCATTTT.